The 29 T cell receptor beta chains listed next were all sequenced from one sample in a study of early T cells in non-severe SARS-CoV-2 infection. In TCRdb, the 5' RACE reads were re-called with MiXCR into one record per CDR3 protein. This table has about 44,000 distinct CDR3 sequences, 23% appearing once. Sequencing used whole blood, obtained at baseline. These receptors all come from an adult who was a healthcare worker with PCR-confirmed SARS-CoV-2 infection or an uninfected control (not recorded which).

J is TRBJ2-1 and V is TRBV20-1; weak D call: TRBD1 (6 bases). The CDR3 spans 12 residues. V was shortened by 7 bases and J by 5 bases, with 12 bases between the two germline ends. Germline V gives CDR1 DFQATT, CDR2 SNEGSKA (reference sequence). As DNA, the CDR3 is TGCAGTGGAGGGGGTATCGACAATGAGCAGTTCTTC. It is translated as CSGGGIDNEQFF.

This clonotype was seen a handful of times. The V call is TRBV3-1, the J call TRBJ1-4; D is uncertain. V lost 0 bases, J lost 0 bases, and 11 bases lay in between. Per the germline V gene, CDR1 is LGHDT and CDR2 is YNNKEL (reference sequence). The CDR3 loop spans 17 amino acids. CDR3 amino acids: CASSQDRLGATNEKLFF. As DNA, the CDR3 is TGTGCCAGCAGCCAAGATCGACTAGGCGCAACTAATGAAAAACTGTTTTTT.

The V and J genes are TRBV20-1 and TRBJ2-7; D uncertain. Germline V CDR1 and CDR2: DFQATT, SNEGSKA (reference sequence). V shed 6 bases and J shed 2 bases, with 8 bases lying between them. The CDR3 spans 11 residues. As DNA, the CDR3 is TGCAGTGCCGCTAAAACCTACGAGCAGTACTTC. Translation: CSAAKTYEQYF.

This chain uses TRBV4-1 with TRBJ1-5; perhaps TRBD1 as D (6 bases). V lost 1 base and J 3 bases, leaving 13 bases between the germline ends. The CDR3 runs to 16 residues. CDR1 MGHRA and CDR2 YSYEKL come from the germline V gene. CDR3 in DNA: TGCGCCAGCAGCCAAGTCTTAGGGGGTGACAATCAGCCCCAGCATTTT. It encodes CASSQVLGGDNQPQHF.

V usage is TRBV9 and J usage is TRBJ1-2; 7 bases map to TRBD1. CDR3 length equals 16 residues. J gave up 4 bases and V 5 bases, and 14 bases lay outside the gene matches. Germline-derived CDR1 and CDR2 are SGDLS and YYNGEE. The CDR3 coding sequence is TGTGCCAGCAGTGATAACCGGGACAGAAACAGCTATGGCTACACCTTC. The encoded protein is CASSDNRDRNSYGYTF.

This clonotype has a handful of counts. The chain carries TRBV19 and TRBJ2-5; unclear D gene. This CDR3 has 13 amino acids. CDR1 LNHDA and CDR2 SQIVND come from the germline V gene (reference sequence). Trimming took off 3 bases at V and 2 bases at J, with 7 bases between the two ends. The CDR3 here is CASSIEKQETQYF. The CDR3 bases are TGTGCCAGTAGTATTGAGAAACAAGAGACCCAGTACTTC.

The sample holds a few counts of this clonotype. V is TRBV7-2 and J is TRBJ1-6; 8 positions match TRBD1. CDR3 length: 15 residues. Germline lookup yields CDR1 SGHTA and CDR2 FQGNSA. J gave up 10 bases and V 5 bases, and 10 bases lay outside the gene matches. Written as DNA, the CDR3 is TGTGCCAGCAGCCCCGGACAGGGTGGGCGGTCACCCCTCCACTTT. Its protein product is CASSPGQGGRSPLHF.

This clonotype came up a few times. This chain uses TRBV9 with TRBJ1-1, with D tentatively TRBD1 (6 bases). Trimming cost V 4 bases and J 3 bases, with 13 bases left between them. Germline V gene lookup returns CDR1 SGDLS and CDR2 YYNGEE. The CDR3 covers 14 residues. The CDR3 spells CASSPPRGDTEAFF. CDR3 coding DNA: TGTGCCAGCAGCCCACCCAGGGGAGACACTGAAGCTTTCTTT.

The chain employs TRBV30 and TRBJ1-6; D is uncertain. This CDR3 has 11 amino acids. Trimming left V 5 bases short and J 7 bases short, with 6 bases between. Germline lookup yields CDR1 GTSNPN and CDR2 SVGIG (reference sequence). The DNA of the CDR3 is TGTGCCTGGGCGGAAAATTCACCCCTCCACTTT. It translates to CAWAENSPLHF.

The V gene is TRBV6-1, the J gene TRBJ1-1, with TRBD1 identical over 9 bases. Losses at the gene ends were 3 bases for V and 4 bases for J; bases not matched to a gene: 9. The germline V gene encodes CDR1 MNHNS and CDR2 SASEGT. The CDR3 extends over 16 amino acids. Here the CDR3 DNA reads TGTGCCAGCAGTGAGGACCCACAGGGGGCCAGCACTGAAGCTTTCTTT. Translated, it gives CASSEDPQGASTEAFF.

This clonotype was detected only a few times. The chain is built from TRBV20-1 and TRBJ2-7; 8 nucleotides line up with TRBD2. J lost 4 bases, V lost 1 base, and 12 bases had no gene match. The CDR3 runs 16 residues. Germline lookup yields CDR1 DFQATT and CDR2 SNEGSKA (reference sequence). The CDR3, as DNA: TGCAGTGCTAGAGGTGGTGGGACTAGTTTCGGGTACGAGCAGTACTTC. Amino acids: CSARGGGTSFGYEQYF.

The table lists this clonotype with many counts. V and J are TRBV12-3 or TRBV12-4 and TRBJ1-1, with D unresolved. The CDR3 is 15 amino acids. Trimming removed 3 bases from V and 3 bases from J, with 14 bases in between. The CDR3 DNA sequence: TGTGCCAGCAGTTTGTACCAAGCCGGGGACACTGAAGCTTTCTTT. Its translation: CASSLYQAGDTEAFF.

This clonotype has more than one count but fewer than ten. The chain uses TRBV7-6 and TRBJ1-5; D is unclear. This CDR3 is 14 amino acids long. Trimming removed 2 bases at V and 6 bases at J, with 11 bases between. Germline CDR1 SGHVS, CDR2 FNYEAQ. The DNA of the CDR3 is TGTGCCAGCAGCTTAACTAGGGTCGGTCAGCCCCAGCATTTT. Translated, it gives CASSLTRVGQPQHF.

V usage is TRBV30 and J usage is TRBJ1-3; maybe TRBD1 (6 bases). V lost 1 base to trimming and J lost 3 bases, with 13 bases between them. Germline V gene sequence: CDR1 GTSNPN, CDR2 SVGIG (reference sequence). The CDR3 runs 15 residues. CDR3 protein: CAWSDGGLDGNTIYF. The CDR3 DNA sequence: TGTGCCTGGAGTGATGGGGGGCTAGATGGAAACACCATATATTTT. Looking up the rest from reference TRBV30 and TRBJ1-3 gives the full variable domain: SQTIHQWPATLVQPVGSPLSLECTVEGTSNPNLYWYRQAAGRGLQLLFYSVGIGQISSEVPQNLSASRPQDRQFILSSKKLLLSDSGFYLCAWSDGGLDGNTIYFGEGSWLTVV.

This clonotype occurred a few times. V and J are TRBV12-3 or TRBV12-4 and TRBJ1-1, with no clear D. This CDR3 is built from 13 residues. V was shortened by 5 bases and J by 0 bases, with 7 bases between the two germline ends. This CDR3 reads CASSRRVNTEAFF. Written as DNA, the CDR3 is TGTGCCAGCAGTCGCCGGGTGAACACTGAAGCTTTCTTT.

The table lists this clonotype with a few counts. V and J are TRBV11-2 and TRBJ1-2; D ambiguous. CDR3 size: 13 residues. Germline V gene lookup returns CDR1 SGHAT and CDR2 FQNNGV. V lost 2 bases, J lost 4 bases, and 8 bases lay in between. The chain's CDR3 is CASSLNSAYGYTF. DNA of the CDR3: TGTGCCAGCAGCTTAAACTCGGCCTATGGCTACACCTTC.

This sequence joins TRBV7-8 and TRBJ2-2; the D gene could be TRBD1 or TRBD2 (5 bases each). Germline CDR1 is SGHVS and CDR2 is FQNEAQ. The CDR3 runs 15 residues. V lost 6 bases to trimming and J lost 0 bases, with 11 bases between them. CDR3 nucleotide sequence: TGTGCCAGCAGTTATAGGGGACCGAACACCGGGGAGCTGTTTTTT. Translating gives CASSYRGPNTGELFF.

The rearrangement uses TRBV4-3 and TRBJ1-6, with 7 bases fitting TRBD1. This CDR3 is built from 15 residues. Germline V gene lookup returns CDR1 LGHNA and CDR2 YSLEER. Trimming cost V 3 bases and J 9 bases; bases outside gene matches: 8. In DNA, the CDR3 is TGCGCCAGCAGCCAGATACCGACAGGGAGTTCACCCCTCCACTTT. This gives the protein CASSQIPTGSSPLHF.

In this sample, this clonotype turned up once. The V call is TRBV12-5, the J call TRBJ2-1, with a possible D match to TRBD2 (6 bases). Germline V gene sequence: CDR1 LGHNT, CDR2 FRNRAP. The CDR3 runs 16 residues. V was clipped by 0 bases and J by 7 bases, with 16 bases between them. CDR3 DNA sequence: TGTGCTAGTGGTTTGGTACTGAGCGGGCCGGGAAATGAGCAGTTCTTC. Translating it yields CASGLVLSGPGNEQFF.

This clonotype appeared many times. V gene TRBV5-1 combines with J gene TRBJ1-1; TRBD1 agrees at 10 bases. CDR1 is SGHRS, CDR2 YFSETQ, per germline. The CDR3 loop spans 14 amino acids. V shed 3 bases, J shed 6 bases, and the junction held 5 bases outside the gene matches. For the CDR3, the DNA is TGCGCCAGCAGCTCTACCGGGACAGGGGCTGAAGCTTTCTTT. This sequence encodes CASSSTGTGAEAFF.

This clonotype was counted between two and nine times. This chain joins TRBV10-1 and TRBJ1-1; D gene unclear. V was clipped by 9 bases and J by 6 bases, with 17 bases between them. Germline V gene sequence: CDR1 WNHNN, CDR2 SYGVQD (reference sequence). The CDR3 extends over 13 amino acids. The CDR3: CASSSTMGSEAFF. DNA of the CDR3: TGCGCCAGTAGCTCCACGATGGGTTCTGAAGCTTTCTTT.

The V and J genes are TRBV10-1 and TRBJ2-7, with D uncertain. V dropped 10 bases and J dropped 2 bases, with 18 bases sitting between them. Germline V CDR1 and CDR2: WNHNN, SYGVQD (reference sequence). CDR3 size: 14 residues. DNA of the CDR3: TGCGCCACCCAAACAAACCGGGCCCCCTACGAGCAGTACTTC. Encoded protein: CATQTNRAPYEQYF.

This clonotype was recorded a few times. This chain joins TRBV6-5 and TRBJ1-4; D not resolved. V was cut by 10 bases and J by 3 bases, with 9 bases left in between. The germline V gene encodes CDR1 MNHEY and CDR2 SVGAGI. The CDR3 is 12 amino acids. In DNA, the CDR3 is TGTGCCACCGGATTTGCTAATGAAAAACTGTTTTTT. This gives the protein CATGFANEKLFF.

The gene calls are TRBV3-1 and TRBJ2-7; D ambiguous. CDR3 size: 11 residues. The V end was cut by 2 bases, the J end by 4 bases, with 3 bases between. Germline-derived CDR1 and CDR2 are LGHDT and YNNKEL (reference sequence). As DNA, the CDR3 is TGTGCCAGCAGCCAAATTTACGAGCAGTACTTC. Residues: CASSQIYEQYF.

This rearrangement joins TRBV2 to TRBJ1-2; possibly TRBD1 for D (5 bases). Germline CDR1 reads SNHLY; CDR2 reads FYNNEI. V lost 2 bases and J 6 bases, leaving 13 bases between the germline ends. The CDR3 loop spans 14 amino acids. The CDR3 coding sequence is TGTGCCAGCAGTGAACGGGGGTACAGCCATGGCTACACCTTC. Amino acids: CASSERGYSHGYTF.

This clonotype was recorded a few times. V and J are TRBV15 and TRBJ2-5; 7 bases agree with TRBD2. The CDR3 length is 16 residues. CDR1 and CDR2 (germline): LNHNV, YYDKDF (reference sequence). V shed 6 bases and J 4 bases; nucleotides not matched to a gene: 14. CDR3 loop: CATRNPSAGVLETQYF. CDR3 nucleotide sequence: TGTGCCACCAGGAACCCCTCGGCGGGGGTCTTAGAGACCCAGTACTTC.

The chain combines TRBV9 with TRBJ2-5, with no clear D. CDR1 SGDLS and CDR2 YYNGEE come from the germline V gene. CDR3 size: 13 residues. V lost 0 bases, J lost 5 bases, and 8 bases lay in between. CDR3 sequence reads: CASSVGSSETQYF. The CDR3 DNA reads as TGTGCCAGCAGCGTAGGTAGCTCCGAGACCCAGTACTTC.

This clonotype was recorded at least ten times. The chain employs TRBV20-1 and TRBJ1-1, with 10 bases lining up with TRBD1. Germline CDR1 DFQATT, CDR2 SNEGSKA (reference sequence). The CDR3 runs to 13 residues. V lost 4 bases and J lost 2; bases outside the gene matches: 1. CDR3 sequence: CSAKTGGNTEAFF. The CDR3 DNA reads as TGCAGTGCTAAGACAGGGGGCAACACTGAAGCTTTCTTT.

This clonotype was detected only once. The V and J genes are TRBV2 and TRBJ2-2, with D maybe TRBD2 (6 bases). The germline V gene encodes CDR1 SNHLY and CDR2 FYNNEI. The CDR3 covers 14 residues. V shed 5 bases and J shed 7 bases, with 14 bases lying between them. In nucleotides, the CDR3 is TGTGCCAGCAGTTCCCAGGCGGGGATCGGGGAGCTGTTTTTT. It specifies CASSSQAGIGELFF.